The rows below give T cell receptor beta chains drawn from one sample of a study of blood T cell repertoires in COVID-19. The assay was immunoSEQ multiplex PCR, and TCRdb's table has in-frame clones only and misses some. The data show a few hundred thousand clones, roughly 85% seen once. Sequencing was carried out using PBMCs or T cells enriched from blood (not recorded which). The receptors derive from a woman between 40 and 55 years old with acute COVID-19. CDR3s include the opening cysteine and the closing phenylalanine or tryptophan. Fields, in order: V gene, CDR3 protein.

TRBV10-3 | CAISFGTGNGYTF
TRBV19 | CASSGTGNQPQHF
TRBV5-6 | CASSLGGRNNQPQHF
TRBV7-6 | CASSVQGTASGNTIYF
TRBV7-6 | CASSLGREGQFVEQFF
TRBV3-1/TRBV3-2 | CASSRDRGVQPQHF
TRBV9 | CASSVLSTSYNEQFF
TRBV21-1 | CASSTGTATNEKLFF
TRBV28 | CASRRGQGTYEQYF
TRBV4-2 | CASSQDWATGNVNIQYF
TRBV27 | CASSLRSVRDNEQFF
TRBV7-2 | CASSQTGLRQPQHF
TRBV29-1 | CSVATGPLPEQYF
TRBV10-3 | CASGQDNSPLHF
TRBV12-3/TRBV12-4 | CASREFTDTQYF
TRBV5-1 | CASSLGTNNQPQHF
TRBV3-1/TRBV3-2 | CASSQLQETQYF
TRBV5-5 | CASSSGPSGGETQYF
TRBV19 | CASSKAGMGAGELFF
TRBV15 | CATSRGWSSGGNTGELFF
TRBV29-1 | CSVIPGQSIYGEAFF
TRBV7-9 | CASSSPGQAPSDQPQHF
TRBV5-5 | CASSTPGANYGYTF
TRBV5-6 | CASSLIGREQYF
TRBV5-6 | CASSLNRVGTGELFF
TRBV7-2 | CASSLVSGRRSYNEQFF
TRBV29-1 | CSARTGMNTEAFF
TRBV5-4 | CATSPGLAGGGETQYF
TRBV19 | CASSIYPGRVSGANVLTF
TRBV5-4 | CASSFGQGNYGYTF
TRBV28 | CASSSFWLGGDLAEKNEQYF
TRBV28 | CARNRWGLGGNTIYF
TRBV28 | CAIYGVILNTEAFF
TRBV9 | CASSVKPTQGDYTF
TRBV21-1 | CASSKEDYPGQADDSNQPQHF